This T cell receptor beta chain emerged from a study of post-analysis software for immune sequencing data (dated by TCRdb to between 2015 and 2016). Study-level background: The recorded disease courses included relapsing-remitting, secondary progressive and progressive-relapsing multiple sclerosis, and some patients had no subtype annotation. The multiple sclerosis patient repertoires were compared with more than 10 previously published healthy control repertoires from donors aged 6 to 25 years. A subset of samples was prepared in parallel using single-end sample barcoding, then pooled and co-amplified after Illumina adapter ligation.

Inclusive of the bounding cysteine and phenylalanine, the CDR3 is 18 residues long. Only the CDR3 DNA is retained, 54 bases long and in frame from the first base. Clipping removes 4 bases from V and 2 bases from J, with 13 as the unmatched junction base count. According to the germline V gene (reference sequence), CDR1 reads MNHEY and CDR2 reads SMNVEV. To demonstrate the VDJtools post-analysis software, the study profiled TCR beta repertoires from the peripheral blood of about 13 young patients with multiple sclerosis. The patients with multiple sclerosis were children and adolescents between roughly 6 and 15 years of age. General conclusions and limits of the study: Several TRBV segments, including TRBV5-6, TRBV5-1 and TRBV20-1, were significantly more frequent in patients than controls. The control group was slightly older than the multiple sclerosis patient group. Compared with controls, multiple sclerosis patients had significantly lower normalized Chao1 diversity, a finding suggesting substantial peripheral T-cell clonal expansion. Strong co-clustering of samples prepared in the same batch was shown by direct clustering with F measure, prompting a batch-effect correction.

The table lists this clonotype with a count of one. Its antigen remains undetermined. No quality values exist for individual bases; no much larger clone is one base distant. The receptor library was made with PCR. Sequencing instrument: Illumina HiSeq 2500. To reduce PCR and sequencing biases, unique molecular identifiers were built into the TCR beta cDNA libraries. Every 1 to 10 million input T cells yielded 500,000 or so cDNA molecules, meaning each molecule approximated one T cell. The patient libraries were prepared and sequenced using the same protocol as the earlier healthy control dataset. Within a given batch, samples were prepared together, multiplexed and sequenced on the same HiSeq lane. The study's own analysis went as follows. Raw barcoded reads were processed with MIGEC, and single-read molecular identifier groups were discarded before consensus assembly and CDR3 extraction. VDJtools was used for post-analysis of the clonotype tables, and diversity was normalized by down-sampling every dataset to the size of the smallest sample. To correct batch-related cross-sample contamination, repertoire overlap clustering matched CDR3 amino acid sequences but not nucleotide sequences. The public reads were reanalyzed by TCRdb: fastp trimming at Q25, MiXCR alignment, in-frame beta chains only. A single entry per CDR3 protein holds the most common genes and DNA from its merged rows. TCRdb, not the original authors, processed these V and J calls. The sample table holds roughly 540,000 distinct CDR3 sequences, of which around 34% were seen once. Under 7% of the sample comes from the top ten.

The clonotype originates from a girl aged 2-17 years with multiple sclerosis. The sequenced sample consisted of blood. The rearrangement joined TRBV27 to TRBJ2-3; 9 central nucleotides agree with TRBD2. The CDR3: CASSSLGIAGATTDTQYF. The nucleotide sequence reads as follows: TGTGCCAGCAGTTCCCTGGGCATAGCGGGGGCCACCACAGATACGCAGTATTTT.